The present entry profiles one TCR beta chain with its context. Which antigen it targets is not known. No much larger clonotype is one base removed from it; base qualities were not supplied. The immunoSEQ Assay, a bias-controlled multiplex PCR, was used to amplify TCRbeta CDR3 regions from genomic DNA. Per the authors' processing: The number of nucleated cells in each sample was estimated by amplification of reference gene primers within the assay. To quantify the absolute abundance of each unique TCRbeta CDR3 rearrangement, sequence reads were collapsed and filtered. For each sample, productive Simpson clonality was calculated as the square root of Simpson's diversity index across productive rearrangements. Drawn from immuneACCESS, this table holds only the in-frame rearrangements with V and J called that TCRdb kept. Clones are partly lost; checked studies trace under half to an unresolved V gene and leave the rest unexplained. V and J calls and clone size are as listed in that table; D and trimming were resolved from the DNA. The sample table contains 540,000 or so clones; only one count was recorded for 70% to 90% of them. The ten largest clones take up roughly 7.3% of the sample.

The data stem from a study of blood T cell repertoires in COVID-19 (dated by TCRdb to 2018 to 2021). Turning to the overall study: The collaborator samples originated in the United States, Italy and Spain and spanned the acute and convalescent phases of COVID-19. The material from the prospective study consisted of cDNA or gDNA derived from T cells, B-cell-depleted T cells, or PBMCs. Subjects who had been exposed to COVID-19, were actively infected with it, or had recovered from it provided the deeply sampled blood TCRbeta repertoires that made up the dataset. The repertoires were released in a freely available public database meant as a resource for research on the immune response to SARS-CoV-2. The samples were drawn from two sources: the first 160 participants of the ongoing ImmuneRACE study, and about 1,300 subjects contributed by 6 global collaborators. Nearly every sample came with metadata listing a de-identified subject ID, COVID-19 status, age in years and sex. Where HLA class I and class II types were available, the types were taken from metadata supplied by the sample provider, not from assay-based typing. The full study reports these points: The quantity of clinical and demographic metadata differed by source and by participant and was supplied without curation.

At the junction V is shortened by 2 bases and J by 8 bases, with 18 bases in between. Spanning cysteine to phenylalanine, the CDR3 consists of 16 amino acids. The sequence is cut down to CDR3 DNA, 48 bases in frame from base 1. Looking up the germline V gene yields CDR1 SGHTA and CDR2 FQGNSA. In Seattle, one collaborating source enrolled patients while the infection was active and tracked those patients longitudinally over the course of disease. Each collaborating institution followed its own protocols to collect whole blood in K2EDTA tubes. For TCRbeta analysis, collaborators shipped samples in one of three forms: frozen whole blood, isolated PBMCs, or DNA extracted from either of those sample types.

Specimen: peripheral blood. This sequence uses TRBV7-2 and TRBJ1-4, with no confidently assigned D gene. The sequence was obtained from a woman in her forties or fifties with COVID-19, enrolled during active disease. The nucleotide sequence reads as follows: TGTGCCAGCAGCTTAACCCGAGACGCTAGGAGAGAAAAACTGTTTTTT. This is translated as CASSLTRDARREKLFF.